This section outlines one T cell receptor beta chain sequence together with its context. The antigen is not known. From the 5' RACE reads, TCRdb lists one entry per CDR3 protein and no DNA. This repertoire includes around 400,000 distinct CDR3 sequences. This sample was included in a study of monozygotic twins with inflammatory bowel disease. In germline, CDR1 is LNHNV, CDR2 YYDKDF (reference sequence). This CDR3 has 15 amino acids. Findings of the study overall: T cell subtypes were not distinguishable in this analysis. IBD patients displayed reduced TCRbeta diversity (inverse Simpson) when set against healthy co-twins.

The TCR sequence derives from a human donor with ulcerative colitis or Crohn's disease, or a healthy co-twin of an affected twin (not recorded which). This chain links TRBV15 with TRBJ1-3; the D call of TRBD1 rests on TCRdb alone, since no DNA is present to check it. The sequencing input was blood. CDR3 sequence: CASRADRASGNTIYF.